These 9 T cell receptor beta chains were sequenced from one sample in a study of T cells in localized non-small cell lung cancer. Here immunoSEQ multiplex PCR was the method, and the copy in TCRdb shows in-frame clones only, minus some. The sample records 130,000 or so clones, roughly nine tenths being singletons. Sequencing was performed on peripheral blood, taken before any cancer treatment. The source of these receptors is a female donor over 55 with stage I lung adenocarcinoma.

The chain uses TRBV30 and TRBJ2-7, with a possible D match to TRBD2 (5 bases). The CDR3 has 14 residues. V was pared by 0 bases and J by 0 bases, with 9 bases between. Germline V gene data show CDR1 as GTSNPN and CDR2 as SVGIG (reference sequence). For the CDR3, the DNA is TGTGCCTGGAGTGTAGGAGGCACCTCCTACGAGCAGTACTTC. Translating gives CAWSVGGTSYEQYF. The variable domain in full, with the rest retrieved from reference TRBV30 and TRBJ2-7, is SQTIHQWPATLVQPVGSPLSLECTVEGTSNPNLYWYRQAAGRGLQLLFYSVGIGQISSEVPQNLSASRPQDRQFILSSKKLLLSDSGFYLCAWSVGGTSYEQYFGPGTRLTVT.

J is TRBJ2-1 and V is TRBV2; D may be TRBD2 (6 bases). Trimming took 5 bases from V and 5 from J, leaving 13 bases between them. The V gene's germline CDR1 is SNHLY and CDR2 FYNNEI. This CDR3 has 14 amino acids. The CDR3 DNA sequence: TGTGCCAGCAGTCCCGGGACTCCCGACAATGAGCAGTTCTTC. Protein product: CASSPGTPDNEQFF.

V usage is TRBV4-1 and J usage is TRBJ1-3; a weak D match, TRBD1 (6 bases). Germline loops: CDR1 MGHRA, CDR2 YSYEKL. This CDR3 is 17 amino acids long. Between the trimmed V and J ends, which lost 4 bases and 7 bases, there was a span of 23 bases. The CDR3 region has the DNA TGCGCCAGCAGCCGAGCCCCAGCAGGGGCCTTGGGGAACACCATATATTTT. As protein: CASSRAPAGALGNTIYF.

The chain links TRBV27 to TRBJ1-1; a possible D gene is TRBD1 (5 bases). The CDR3 is made up of 14 amino acids. Trimming shortened V by 6 bases and J by 7 bases, and 18 bases separated the two germline ends. The germline V gene has CDR1 MNHEY and CDR2 SMNVEV (reference sequence). CDR3 loop: CASSPGLGLGEAFF. The CDR3 nucleotides read TGTGCCAGCAGCCCCGGCTTGGGACTCGGTGAAGCTTTCTTT.

The CDR3 DNA sequence: TGCGCCAGCGGGCGACTAGCGGGCCTCTACGAGCAGTACTTC. It translates to CASGRLAGLYEQYF. V and J are TRBV10-2 and TRBJ2-7, with 10 bases that match TRBD2. Germline loops: CDR1 WSHSY, CDR2 SAAADI. Unmatched junction bases numbered 7, after V lost 8 bases and J lost 3 bases. The CDR3 has 14 residues.

The CDR3 reads CASSPGTSGNSYNEQFF. The CDR3 DNA is TGTGCCAGCAGTCCTGGGACTAGCGGGAACTCCTACAATGAGCAGTTCTTC. The chain uses TRBV27 and TRBJ2-1, with 13 bases aligning to TRBD2. Germline lookup yields CDR1 MNHEY and CDR2 SMNVEV (reference sequence). The V and J ends lost 5 bases and 0 bases, in that order; junction bases with no gene match: 4. The CDR3 is made up of 17 amino acids.

The chain employs TRBV4-2 and TRBJ1-2, with 8 bases matching TRBD1. In germline, CDR1 is LGHNA, CDR2 YNFKEQ. CDR3 length: 16 residues. V was pared by 4 bases and J by 8 bases, with 15 bases of the junction left unmatched. This CDR3 is CASSLLTNTGGDGYTF. The CDR3 nucleotides are TGTGCCAGCAGCCTTCTAACAAATACAGGGGGGGACGGCTACACCTTC.

This clone was recorded a few times. The V and J genes are TRBV6-6 and TRBJ1-5, with D perhaps TRBD1 (6 bases). CDR1 and CDR2 from the germline V gene are MNHNY and SVGAGI (reference sequence). The CDR3 has 13 amino acids. The germline V and J ends were trimmed by 2 bases and 7 bases, with 9 bases remaining between them. The CDR3 nucleotides read TGTGCCAGCAGTTACCTGGGGGGCCAGCCCCAGCATTTT. Translated: CASSYLGGQPQHF.

The CDR3 sequence: CASSQERVPTYEQYF. CDR3 DNA: TGTGCCAGCAGCCAAGAACGGGTCCCCACCTACGAGCAGTACTTC. This chain uses TRBV4-2 with TRBJ2-7; D remains ambiguous. The CDR3 is 15 amino acids. Trimming pared 0 bases from V and 2 bases from J, leaving 11 bases between. CDR1 and CDR2 (germline): LGHNA, YNFKEQ.